This T cell receptor (beta chain) was documented in a study of blood T cells in healthy people across ages. Sample-barcoded 5' priming and a J-beta primer mix drove a second PCR of about 6 to 12 cycles. Each cDNA molecule was tagged by a template-switch adaptor that had 12 random nucleotides. TCRdb re-called the 5' RACE reads with MiXCR, one entry per CDR3 protein. The table records around 1,000,000 distinct CDR3 sequences, less than 25% of them present only once. The germline V gene encodes CDR1 MNHEY and CDR2 SMNVEV (reference sequence). There are 12 residues in the CDR3. V gave up 1 base and J gave up 7 bases, with 5 bases separating them. Per sample, no less than 5.5 micrograms of total RNA were extracted. The data also belong to a second study, concerning T cells of mothers and their children.

The gene calls are TRBV27 and TRBJ1-5; D not certain. Sample: blood. The clonotype comes from a girl aged 2-10 years in good health. The chain's CDR3 is CASSLWVQPQHF. The CDR3 DNA reads as TGTGCCAGCAGTTTATGGGTCCAGCCCCAGCATTTT.